This entry lists 13 T cell receptor beta chains sequenced from one sample in a study of shared clonotypes between healthy human individuals. CD8 cells regarded as naive lacked CD45RO, were positively chosen for CCR7, and omitted terminally differentiated effector memory CD45RA+ cells. Clones were read by immunoSEQ multiplex PCR, and TCRdb kept only the in-frame ones, dropping some. The repertoire includes 800,000 or so clones, 95% to 97% of them detected once, and about 0.25% sits in the top ten. The sequenced material came from naive CD8+ T cells sorted from blood. The receptors originated from a man aged 25 to 40 in good health.

The genes are TRBV11-2 and TRBJ2-3; D remains unclear. V was pared by 3 bases and J by 6 bases, with 10 bases between. CDR1 SGHAT and CDR2 FQNNGV come from the germline V gene. The CDR3 covers 13 residues. For the CDR3, the DNA is TGTGCCAGCAGCTTTAGAGTTGAGGATACGCAGTATTTT. Protein: CASSFRVEDTQYF.

The chain has TRBV29-1 and TRBJ1-1, with unresolved D. V dropped 3 bases and J dropped 4 bases, with 9 bases sitting between them. Per germline, CDR1 SQVTM and CDR2 ANQGSEA. This CDR3 has 12 amino acids. The CDR3 DNA reads as TGCAGCGTTGAGAAGGGAGCCACTGAAGCTTTCTTT. This translates into CSVEKGATEAFF.

The gene calls are TRBV9 and TRBJ2-7, with D uncertain. V lost 0 bases and J 6 bases, leaving 10 bases between the germline ends. The CDR3 contains 13 residues. Germline V CDR1 and CDR2: SGDLS, YYNGEE. The CDR3 loop reads CASSVEVHSEQYF. The CDR3 DNA reads TGTGCCAGCAGCGTAGAGGTTCACTCCGAGCAGTACTTC.

The gene calls are TRBV7-9 and TRBJ2-1; D remains unclear. This CDR3 spans 16 amino acids. Germline V gene sequence: CDR1 SEHNR, CDR2 FQNEAQ (reference sequence). Trimming stripped 3 bases from V and 6 bases from J, with 18 bases between. The CDR3 region is CASSFQEHPNSNEQFF. In nucleotides, the CDR3 is TGTGCCAGCAGCTTCCAGGAACACCCAAATTCCAATGAGCAGTTCTTC.

This clone occurred once. DNA of the CDR3: TGTGCCAGCAGCTTAGAATCTCCGGTCAATGAGCAGTTCTTC. It codes for CASSLESPVNEQFF. The chain has TRBV7-9 and TRBJ2-1; D gene unclear. Germline V gene lookup returns CDR1 SEHNR and CDR2 FQNEAQ (reference sequence). This CDR3 is 14 amino acids long. V shed 1 base and J shed 6 bases, with 10 bases lying between them. Full variable domain (outside the CDR3, taken from reference TRBV7-9 and TRBJ2-1): DTGVSQNPRHKITKRGQNVTFRCDPISEHNRLYWYRQTLGQGPEFLTYFQNEAQLEKSRLLSDRFSAERPKGSFSTLEIQRTEQGDSAMYLCASSLESPVNEQFFGPGTRLTVL.

Notes on this clone: This CDR3 is also generated by other DNA sequences in the sample. This chain links TRBV9 with TRBJ2-2, with D unresolved. The CDR3 extends over 14 amino acids. Germline CDR1 SGDLS, CDR2 YYNGEE. V was shortened by 3 bases and J by 2 bases, with 8 bases between the two germline ends. The CDR3 coding sequence is TGTGCCAGCAGCGCCGGTCCAAACACCGGGGAGCTGTTTTTT. Protein: CASSAGPNTGELFF. The complete variable domain, with remaining parts taken from reference TRBV9 and TRBJ2-2, reads DSGVTQTPKHLITATGQRVTLRCSPRSGDLSVYWYQQSLDQGLQFLIQYYNGEERAKGNILERFSAQQFPDLHSELNLSSLELGDSALYFCASSAGPNTGELFFGEGSRLTVL.

The chain uses TRBV9 and TRBJ2-7; perhaps TRBD1 as D (6 bases). This CDR3 is built from 14 residues. Germline CDR1 and CDR2: SGDLS and YYNGEE. The V end was cut by 4 bases, the J end by 9 bases, with 20 bases between. CDR3 loop: CASSPRTEPLGQYF. In DNA, the CDR3 is TGTGCCAGCAGCCCGAGGACAGAGCCCCTAGGGCAGTACTTC.

The chain carries TRBV4-1 and TRBJ2-1, with D hard to call. Per germline, CDR1 MGHRA and CDR2 YSYEKL. CDR3 size: 14 residues. The V and J ends lost 0 bases and 8 bases respectively, with 11 bases between them. The CDR3 sequence is CASSQETRLDEQFF. In nucleotides, the CDR3 is TGCGCCAGCAGCCAAGAAACGAGGCTGGATGAGCAGTTCTTC.

This clone showed up just once. This sequence joins TRBV9 and TRBJ2-3; 8 nucleotides align to TRBD2. After removal of 6 bases from V and 4 bases from J, the junction contained 13 bases not matched to a gene. Germline loops: CDR1 SGDLS, CDR2 YYNGEE. The CDR3 has 16 amino acids. DNA of the CDR3: TGTGCCAGCACCGAATACCGCGTAGCGGGACCAGATACGCAGTATTTT. This gives the protein CASTEYRVAGPDTQYF. Based on the CDR3 plus reference TRBV9 and TRBJ2-3, the full variable domain is DSGVTQTPKHLITATGQRVTLRCSPRSGDLSVYWYQQSLDQGLQFLIQYYNGEERAKGNILERFSAQQFPDLHSELNLSSLELGDSALYFCASTEYRVAGPDTQYFGPGTRLTVL.

V is TRBV25-1 and J is TRBJ1-1; D possibly corresponds to TRBD1 (5 bases). Germline loops: CDR1 MGHDK, CDR2 SYGVNS. The V end was cut by 0 bases, the J end by 4 bases, with 15 bases between. CDR3 length: 16 amino acids. CDR3 nucleotide sequence: TGTGCCAGCAGTGAATATGGGGCAGGGACGGGCACTGAAGCTTTCTTT. Residues: CASSEYGAGTGTEAFF.

The V and J genes are TRBV18 and TRBJ2-2; 8 bases map to TRBD2. The CDR3 consists of 15 residues. CDR1 is KGHSH and CDR2 is LQKENI in the germline V gene. The V and J ends lost 3 bases and 5 bases, in that order; junction bases with no gene match: 5. Written as DNA, the CDR3 is TGTGCCAGCTCACCGCGGACTAGCCCAACCGGGGAGCTGTTTTTT. This codes for CASSPRTSPTGELFF.

CDR3 DNA sequence: TGTGCCGGCTCGCACCTTAGCTCCTACGAGCAGTACTTC. Translating gives CAGSHLSSYEQYF. The chain is built from TRBV7-9 and TRBJ2-7; D remains unclear. Germline loops: CDR1 SEHNR, CDR2 FQNEAQ (reference sequence). The CDR3 loop spans 13 amino acids. V was trimmed by 11 bases and J by 0 bases, leaving 14 bases between them.

The chain uses TRBV7-9 and TRBJ2-1; 14 bases are a match to TRBD2. Germline V gene lookup returns CDR1 SEHNR and CDR2 FQNEAQ (reference sequence). The CDR3 has 17 amino acids. V trimming: 0 bases; J trimming: 10 bases; junction bases outside the gene matches: 8. The DNA for the CDR3 is TGTGCCAGCAGCTTAGCGTGGGGGACTAGCGGGAGCGAAGAGCAGTTCTTC. This codes for CASSLAWGTSGSEEQFF. Based on the CDR3 plus reference TRBV7-9 and TRBJ2-1, the full variable domain is DTGVSQNPRHKITKRGQNVTFRCDPISEHNRLYWYRQTLGQGPEFLTYFQNEAQLEKSRLLSDRFSAERPKGSFSTLEIQRTEQGDSAMYLCASSLAWGTSGSEEQFFGPGTRLTVL.